These 18 T cell receptor beta chains were all obtained from the same sample, sequenced in a study of beta chain features in type 1 diabetes. Expressed TCRB transcripts were sequenced after all isolated RNA was converted to cDNA. Assay: immunoSEQ multiplex PCR; the TCRdb copy retains only in-frame clones and omits some. Counted here are about 360,000 clones, roughly 12% occurring once; the ten biggest clones make up 0.015% to 0.02%. Sequences were obtained from naive CD4+ T cells from blood. The receptors originated from a man aged 18 to 35 in good health.

The table lists this clone with a few counts. The rearrangement links TRBV2 to TRBJ2-1, with 7 bases aligning to TRBD1. The CDR3 sequence is 14 residues long. Germline CDR1 SNHLY, CDR2 FYNNEI. The V and J ends lost 8 bases and 2 bases, in that order; junction bases with no gene match: 6. CDR3 sequence (DNA): TGTGCCAGCTCAGCCGGGACAGCCTACAATGAGCAGTTCTTC. This gives the protein CASSAGTAYNEQFF.

This chain joins TRBV7-6 and TRBJ2-7; maybe TRBD1 (6 bases). This CDR3 has 16 residues. Per the germline V gene, CDR1 is SGHVS and CDR2 is FNYEAQ. Trimming cost V 1 base and J 3 bases, with 16 bases left between them. The CDR3 DNA reads TGTGCCAGCAGCTTAGGCGAACAGGGTCTCATCTACGAGCAGTACTTC. Translating it yields CASSLGEQGLIYEQYF.

This chain joins TRBV30 and TRBJ1-4, with D possibly being TRBD1 (6 bases). This CDR3 is 14 amino acids long. The V end lost 6 bases, the J end lost 8 bases, and 19 bases lay between the germline ends. Germline values: CDR1 GTSNPN, CDR2 SVGIG (reference sequence). CDR3 amino acids: CACRSLWTVEKLFF. CDR3 bases: TGTGCCTGTCGGTCCCTCTGGACAGTCGAAAAACTGTTTTTT.

The chain has TRBV18 and TRBJ2-1, with 7 bases fitting TRBD2. J was trimmed by 2 bases and V by 6 bases; bases with no gene match: 10. Germline CDR1 and CDR2: KGHSH and LQKENI. The CDR3 runs 16 residues. The CDR3 sequence: CASSKGGGGPYNEQFF. DNA of the CDR3: TGTGCCAGCTCCAAAGGCGGGGGTGGTCCCTACAATGAGCAGTTCTTC. The full variable domain, its missing parts supplied by reference TRBV18 and TRBJ2-1, is NAGVMQNPRHLVRRRGQEARLRCSPMKGHSHVYWYRQLPEEGLKFMVYLQKENIIDESGMPKERFSAEFPKEGPSILRIQQVVRGDSAAYFCASSKGGGGPYNEQFFGPGTRLTVL.

This rearrangement joins TRBV4-2 to TRBJ2-1; weak D call: TRBD2 (7 bases). This CDR3 is 17 amino acids long. The V gene lost 4 bases and the J gene lost 2 bases, with 18 bases spanning the gap. From germline, CDR1 is LGHNA and CDR2 YNFKEQ. The DNA of the CDR3 is TGTGCCAGCAGCCGTGAAGGGGGGGAAGGCCCCTACAATGAGCAGTTCTTC. Amino acids: CASSREGGEGPYNEQFF.

This clone was seen only a few times. J is TRBJ2-5 and V is TRBV30; the D gene is possibly TRBD1 (5 bases). V was shortened by 5 bases and J by 0 bases, with 16 bases between the two germline ends. CDR3 length: 15 amino acids. Germline CDR1 and CDR2: GTSNPN and SVGIG (reference sequence). The CDR3 loop is CAWVRGTRNQETQYF. In DNA, the CDR3 is TGTGCCTGGGTTAGGGGCACCCGTAACCAAGAGACCCAGTACTTC.

In nucleotides, the CDR3 is TGTGCCTGGAGTGGCGCCAGGGGGTTCTACACCGGGGAGCTGTTTTTT. Amino acid sequence: CAWSGARGFYTGELFF. The chain is built from TRBV30 and TRBJ2-2, with TRBD1 matching 7 bases. V trimming: 1 base; J trimming: 3 bases; junction bases outside the gene matches: 8. Germline V gene lookup returns CDR1 GTSNPN and CDR2 SVGIG (reference sequence). The CDR3 covers 16 residues.

The table lists this clone with a few counts. The chain uses TRBV18 and TRBJ1-5; TRBD1 matches at 7 bases. Germline trimming cut 3 bases from V and 0 bases from J; bases unmatched to any gene: 2. This CDR3 spans 15 amino acids. The germline V gene encodes CDR1 KGHSH and CDR2 LQKENI. This chain's CDR3 is CASSPGQLSNQPQHF. The CDR3 DNA follows: TGTGCCAGCTCACCGGGACAGCTTAGCAATCAGCCCCAGCATTTT. Supplemented by reference TRBV18 and TRBJ1-5, the full variable domain reads NAGVMQNPRHLVRRRGQEARLRCSPMKGHSHVYWYRQLPEEGLKFMVYLQKENIIDESGMPKERFSAEFPKEGPSILRIQQVVRGDSAAYFCASSPGQLSNQPQHFGDGTRLSIL.

This clone has just a few counts. The CDR3 DNA reads TGTGCCAGCAGGTGGACAGGGGATAGCTACGAGCAGTACTTC. It specifies CASRWTGDSYEQYF. The chain carries TRBV2 and TRBJ2-7, with 9 bases lining up with TRBD1. In germline, CDR1 is SNHLY, CDR2 FYNNEI. J lost 3 bases, V lost 6 bases, and 6 bases had no gene match. The CDR3 loop spans 14 amino acids.

This clone was seen only a few times. V and J are TRBV30 and TRBJ1-1, with D unresolved. The CDR3 is made up of 12 amino acids. The germline V and J ends were trimmed by 0 bases and 6 bases, with 8 bases remaining between them. Germline V gene lookup returns CDR1 GTSNPN and CDR2 SVGIG (reference sequence). CDR3 nucleotides: TGTGCCTGGAGTGTAGCTTATTCTGAAGCTTTCTTT. Its protein product is CAWSVAYSEAFF.

A few counts support this clone. The V and J genes are TRBV5-1 and TRBJ1-5; TRBD1 might be the D (6 bases). Germline V gives CDR1 SGHRS, CDR2 YFSETQ. Trimming cost V 4 bases and J 2 bases, with 7 bases left between them. The CDR3 runs 13 residues. CDR3: CASSPGGNQPQHF. Here the CDR3 DNA reads TGCGCCAGCAGCCCAGGGGGCAATCAGCCCCAGCATTTT.

This chain joins TRBV15 and TRBJ1-1, with 9 bases that match TRBD1. V was clipped by 0 bases and J by 11 bases; unmatched bases: 10. The V gene's germline CDR1 is LNHNV and CDR2 YYDKDF (reference sequence). The CDR3 contains 15 residues. In DNA, the CDR3 is TGTGCCACCAGCAGAGATCGTAACAGGGGGCGTGAGGCTTTCTTT. Protein sequence: CATSRDRNRGREAFF.

Only a few counts were recorded for this clone. This chain links TRBV7-2 with TRBJ2-3; 8 bases fit TRBD2. With 2 bases clipped from V and 1 base from J, the junction kept 2 bases outside the gene matches. CDR1 and CDR2 (germline): SGHTA, FQGNSA. CDR3 length: 15 residues. CDR3 sequence reads: CASSLISGGTDTQYF. CDR3 DNA: TGTGCCAGCAGCTTAATTAGCGGGGGCACAGATACGCAGTATTTT.

The chain recombines TRBV20-1 with TRBJ2-2, with D unresolved. V lost 1 base and J lost 7, with 4 bases in between. Germline CDR1 reads DFQATT; CDR2 reads SNEGSKA (reference sequence). The CDR3 covers 11 residues. CDR3 sequence reads: CSARGDGELFF. The CDR3 DNA sequence: TGCAGTGCTAGAGGAGACGGGGAGCTGTTTTTT.

The chain links TRBV4-3 to TRBJ2-3, with D perhaps matching TRBD2 (7 bases). This CDR3 has 16 residues. The ends were cut back, 4 bases at V and 4 bases at J, with 18 bases in the middle. Germline CDR1 LGHNA, CDR2 YSLEER. Here the CDR3 reads CASSPEGGGRADTQYF. The CDR3 DNA is TGCGCCAGCAGCCCCGAAGGGGGGGGCCGGGCAGATACGCAGTATTTT.

This clone came up a few times. V usage is TRBV18 and J usage is TRBJ2-7, with TRBD1 as a possible D gene (5 bases). Germline V gives CDR1 KGHSH, CDR2 LQKENI. CDR3 length: 15 residues. Trimming shortened V by 1 base and J by 2 bases, and 12 bases separated the two germline ends. The CDR3 DNA follows: TGTGCCAGCTCACCACGGAAACAGGTAACCTACGAGCAGTACTTC. Amino acids: CASSPRKQVTYEQYF. Variable domain in full (rest from reference TRBV18 and TRBJ2-7): NAGVMQNPRHLVRRRGQEARLRCSPMKGHSHVYWYRQLPEEGLKFMVYLQKENIIDESGMPKERFSAEFPKEGPSILRIQQVVRGDSAAYFCASSPRKQVTYEQYFGPGTRLTVT.

The rearrangement uses TRBV28 and TRBJ1-4, with D unclear. Germline loops: CDR1 MDHEN, CDR2 SYDVKM. The CDR3 spans 16 residues. V lost 5 bases, J lost 6 bases, and 19 bases lay in between. The CDR3 bases are TGTGCCAGCAGTCCCCATCCCCAGTCATTGGATGAAAAACTGTTTTTT. Its protein product is CASSPHPQSLDEKLFF.

This clone was observed many times. The rearrangement links TRBV30 to TRBJ1-5; D might be TRBD1 (6 bases). CDR3 length: 13 amino acids. Germline V lookup: CDR1 GTSNPN, CDR2 SVGIG (reference sequence). The V gene lost 3 bases and the J gene lost 4 bases, with 10 bases spanning the gap. The DNA for the CDR3 is TGTGCCTGGAGAGCCACAGGGAATCAGCCCCAGCATTTT. This gives the protein CAWRATGNQPQHF.